These 27 T cell receptor beta chains share one sample of origin, sequenced in a study of T cells in Graves' hyperthyroidism and ophthalmopathy. Amplified TCR beta CDR3 regions derived from RNA transcripts. HTBI primers were employed in a first-round RT-PCR of the TCR CDR3. A single record per CDR3 protein comes from TCRdb applying MiXCR to the multiplex PCR reads. This sample yields 650,000 to 700,000 distinct CDR3 sequences, of which approximately 15% are seen a single time; 15% to 17% belongs to the top ten. The sequenced sample consisted of blood. The receptors originated from a man aged 45-65 years with Graves' hyperthyroidism.

This clonotype was seen repeatedly, ten times or more. This chain uses TRBV20-1 with TRBJ2-7; 7 nucleotides align to TRBD2. The ends lost 5 bases at V and 1 base at J; junction bases unmatched: 5. In germline, CDR1 is DFQATT, CDR2 SNEGSKA (reference sequence). This CDR3 region has 13 residues. DNA of the CDR3: TGCAGTGCTCGGGGGGACTTGTCCTACGAGCAGTACTTC. It yields the protein CSARGDLSYEQYF.

A few counts support this clonotype. The J gene is TRBJ2-7, the V gene TRBV24-1; 12 nucleotides match TRBD1. The length of the CDR3 is 15 residues. V gave up 4 bases and J gave up 4 bases; unmatched junction bases: 4. CDR1 and CDR2 (germline): KGHDR, SFDVKD. The CDR3 DNA sequence: TGTGCCACCAGTGAACCGGGACAGGGGGCTTACGAGCAGTACTTC. As protein: CATSEPGQGAYEQYF.

In this sample, this clonotype turned up a few times. The rearrangement uses TRBV4-3 and TRBJ2-3; 9 bases map to TRBD2. CDR3 length equals 18 residues. CDR1 and CDR2 (germline): LGHNA, YSLEER. V was pared by 0 bases and J by 4 bases, with 11 bases of the junction left unmatched. This CDR3 reads CASSQDRIAGVSADTQYF. The CDR3 DNA sequence: TGCGCCAGCAGCCAAGATAGGATAGCGGGAGTAAGTGCAGATACGCAGTATTTT.

Points on this clonotype: This could be a read error, since a much larger clone is one nucleotide away. J is TRBJ1-4 and V is TRBV7-9; D is unclear. The CDR3 contains 14 residues. CDR1 SEHNR and CDR2 FQNEAQ come from the germline V gene (reference sequence). The CDR3 spells CASSLAGHGEELFF. CDR3 nucleotides: TGTGCCAGCAGCTTAGCAGGGCATGGTGAAGAACTGTTTTTT. The full variable domain, with the rest looked up from reference TRBV7-9 and TRBJ1-4, is DTGVSQNPRHKITKRGQNVTFRCDPISEHNRLYWYRQTLGQGPEFLTYFQNEAQLEKSRLLSDRFSAERPKGSFSTLEIQRTEQGDSAMYLCASSLAGHGEELFFGSGTQLSVL.

This clonotype has at least ten counts. This chain connects TRBV5-1 to TRBJ2-3; D is perhaps TRBD2 (6 bases). Germline V gene sequence: CDR1 SGHRS, CDR2 YFSETQ. CDR3 length equals 16 residues. V dropped 0 bases and J dropped 2 bases, with 13 bases sitting between them. The CDR3: CASSLASGLYTDTQYF. As DNA, the CDR3 is TGCGCCAGCAGCTTGGCCTCGGGACTTTACACAGATACGCAGTATTTT. Full variable domain (outside the CDR3, taken from reference TRBV5-1 and TRBJ2-3): KAGVTQTPRYLIKTRGQQVTLSCSPISGHRSVSWYQQTPGQGLQFLFEYFSETQRNKGNFPGRFSGRQFSNSRSEMNVSTLELGDSALYLCASSLASGLYTDTQYFGPGTRLTVL.

The chain joins TRBV20-1 to TRBJ2-3; 10 bases align to TRBD1. V lost 7 bases and J lost 7; bases outside the gene matches: 8. Germline CDR1 reads DFQATT; CDR2 reads SNEGSKA (reference sequence). This CDR3 has 13 residues. The CDR3 bases are TGCAGTGTAGCCGGACAGGGGGTAAATACGCAGTATTTT. This gives the protein CSVAGQGVNTQYF.

This chain links TRBV5-6 with TRBJ2-5; 15 nucleotides agree with TRBD2. This CDR3 contains 18 residues. The germline V gene has CDR1 SGHDT and CDR2 YYEEEE. After removal of 2 bases from V and 1 base from J, the junction contained 6 bases not matched to a gene. DNA for the CDR3: TGTGCCAGCAGCTTCGGACTAGCGGGAGGGCCCTTCCAAGAGACCCAGTACTTC. This encodes CASSFGLAGGPFQETQYF.

The sample holds many counts of this clonotype. The chain carries TRBV29-1 and TRBJ2-5; D is ambiguous. Germline CDR1 SQVTM, CDR2 ANQGSEA. The CDR3 is made up of 14 amino acids. V lost 3 bases, J lost 0 bases, and 11 bases lay in between. CDR3 sequence (DNA): TGCAGCGTTGATACCGCCCCGTACCAAGAGACCCAGTACTTC. This codes for CSVDTAPYQETQYF.

This clonotype was seen repeatedly, ten times or more. The chain links TRBV28 to TRBJ1-5; D unclear. The CDR3 length is 15 residues. CDR1 and CDR2 from the germline V gene are MDHEN and SYDVKM. V shed 2 bases and J shed 0 bases, with 8 bases lying between them. The CDR3 coding sequence is TGTGCCAGCAGTTTAGAAGTTTTTAGCAATCAGCCCCAGCATTTT. Translated, it gives CASSLEVFSNQPQHF.

Comment on this clonotype: A much larger clone is a single base away; this may be a read error. The chain carries TRBV3-1 and TRBJ1-1; the match to TRBD1 covers 7 bases. The CDR3 runs to 12 residues. The V segment lost 2 bases and the J segment 10 bases; nucleotides outside the gene matches: 4. Per germline, CDR1 LGHDT and CDR2 YNNKEL (reference sequence). The DNA for the CDR3 is TGTGCCAGCAGCCAAAATAGGACAGGAGCTTTCTTT. Its translation: CASSQNRTGAFF.

This clonotype was seen a handful of times. The chain has TRBV5-6 and TRBJ1-4; D possibly corresponds to TRBD1 (5 bases). Germline V gene sequence: CDR1 SGHDT, CDR2 YYEEEE. This CDR3 region has 15 residues. V was shortened by 0 bases and J by 12 bases, with 18 bases between the two germline ends. CDR3 DNA sequence: TGTGCCAGCAGCTTGGGGACACGGAAAATAGGAGAACTGTTTTTT. It codes for CASSLGTRKIGELFF.

There are many counts of this clonotype. V usage is TRBV7-9 and J usage is TRBJ2-3; TRBD2 matches at 10 bases. CDR3 size: 18 residues. V dropped 6 bases and J dropped 0; count of bases not matched to a gene: 12. The germline gives CDR1 SEHNR, CDR2 FQNEAQ (reference sequence). CDR3 sequence (DNA): TGTGCCAGCAGACCTAAGCGGGAGGGCCATCCGAGCACAGATACGCAGTATTTT. Translation: CASRPKREGHPSTDTQYF.

In its sample, this clonotype was seen a few times. This chain links TRBV18 with TRBJ2-1; D possibly uses TRBD1 or TRBD2 (11 bases each). V shed 6 bases and J shed 3 bases, with 24 bases lying between them. Germline-derived CDR1 and CDR2 are KGHSH and LQKENI. The CDR3 consists of 18 residues. The CDR3, as DNA: TGTGCCAGCTCGACGGGACAGGGGGGGACTAGCGGCTACAATGAGCAGTTCTTC. Translating gives CASSTGQGGTSGYNEQFF.

A few counts support this clonotype. The genes are TRBV4-1 and TRBJ1-1; no clear D. Germline CDR1 MGHRA, CDR2 YSYEKL. CDR3 size: 13 residues. Trimming took 4 bases from V and 11 from J, leaving 17 bases between them. The DNA for the CDR3 is TGCGCCAGCAGCCCCAGCCCCACGGATGCGGCTTTCTTT. This encodes CASSPSPTDAAFF.

This clonotype was seen a few times. The V and J genes are TRBV6-1 and TRBJ1-5; TRBD1 matches 7 bases. The CDR3 spans 16 residues. Germline loops: CDR1 MNHNS, CDR2 SASEGT. Trimming cost V 8 bases and J 5 bases; bases outside gene matches: 15. The CDR3 coding sequence is TGTGCCAGCTCGGGAGGCGACAGGGCGAAGGATCAGCCCCAGCATTTT. Its translation is CASSGGDRAKDQPQHF.

In this sample, this clonotype turned up many times. V and J are TRBV28 and TRBJ1-1; D perhaps matches TRBD1 (5 bases). Trimming stripped 4 bases from V and 2 bases from J, with 14 bases between. This CDR3 region has 15 residues. Germline V gene data show CDR1 as MDHEN and CDR2 as SYDVKM. This CDR3 is CASSSFGTANTEAFF. The CDR3 region has the DNA TGTGCCAGCAGTTCGTTCGGGACCGCAAACACTGAAGCTTTCTTT.

This clonotype turned up a few times. The genes are TRBV7-9 and TRBJ2-1; no clear D. This CDR3 comprises 14 residues. The V and J ends lost 4 bases and 6 bases respectively, with 13 bases between them. Germline loops: CDR1 SEHNR, CDR2 FQNEAQ (reference sequence). CDR3 nucleotide sequence: TGTGCCAGCAGCTATATGGTAGCTCCCAATGAGCAGTTCTTC. It encodes CASSYMVAPNEQFF. The variable domain in full, with the rest retrieved from reference TRBV7-9 and TRBJ2-1, is DTGVSQNPRHKITKRGQNVTFRCDPISEHNRLYWYRQTLGQGPEFLTYFQNEAQLEKSRLLSDRFSAERPKGSFSTLEIQRTEQGDSAMYLCASSYMVAPNEQFFGPGTRLTVL.

This clonotype came up many times. V is TRBV2 and J is TRBJ2-6; D is undetermined. CDR1 and CDR2 from the germline V gene are SNHLY and FYNNEI. This CDR3 is built from 16 residues. The ends were cut back, 2 bases at V and 2 bases at J, with 10 bases in the middle. CDR3 DNA sequence: TGTGCCAGCAGTGAAATTGTAGGGCCTGGGGCCAACGTCCTGACTTTC. It yields the protein CASSEIVGPGANVLTF. The full variable domain, with the rest looked up from reference TRBV2 and TRBJ2-6, is EPEVTQTPSHQVTQMGQEVILRCVPISNHLYFYWYRQILGQKVEFLVSFYNNEISEKSEIFDDQFSVERPDGSNFTLKIRSTKLEDSAMYFCASSEIVGPGANVLTFGAGSRLTVL.

This clonotype showed up many times. This sequence joins TRBV18 and TRBJ1-1; D is undetermined. Trimming cost V 1 base and J 8 bases, with 14 bases left between them. The CDR3 spans 14 residues. Germline V gene data show CDR1 as KGHSH and CDR2 as LQKENI. CDR3 in DNA: TGTGCCAGCTCACCACGGTATGGAGGTCTGGAAGCTTTCTTT. This gives the protein CASSPRYGGLEAFF.

This rearrangement joins TRBV18 to TRBJ2-1; D is undetermined. From germline, CDR1 is KGHSH and CDR2 LQKENI. V lost 0 bases, J lost 3 bases, and 18 bases lay in between. There are 18 residues in the CDR3. As DNA, the CDR3 is TGTGCCAGCTCACCACCTCAAGGGTCGGGTGGACGCTACAATGAGCAGTTCTTC. It yields the protein CASSPPQGSGGRYNEQFF.

This clonotype was found a few times. The chain couples TRBV28 to TRBJ2-3; maybe TRBD2 (5 bases). This CDR3 comprises 15 residues. Germline V gene lookup returns CDR1 MDHEN and CDR2 SYDVKM. V lost 2 bases, J lost 2 bases, and 11 bases lay in between. CDR3 in DNA: TGTGCCAGCAGTTTAACGGTGGGAGTCACAGATACGCAGTATTTT. Translating gives CASSLTVGVTDTQYF.

In this sample, this clonotype turned up a few times. The rearrangement joins TRBV3-1 to TRBJ2-6; D unclear. The germline V and J ends were trimmed by 2 bases and 1 base, with 9 bases remaining between them. Per germline, CDR1 LGHDT and CDR2 YNNKEL (reference sequence). The CDR3 totals 16 residues. The CDR3 loop reads CASSQRIGSGANVLTF. CDR3 nucleotide sequence: TGTGCCAGCAGCCAACGGATCGGTTCTGGGGCCAACGTCCTGACTTTC.

The chain is built from TRBV4-3 and TRBJ2-7, with D perhaps matching TRBD1 (5 bases). Germline CDR1 reads LGHNA; CDR2 reads YSLEER. The ends were cut back, 1 base at V and 2 bases at J, with 12 bases in the middle. CDR3 size: 15 residues. CDR3 sequence: CASSQGSRATYEQYF. CDR3 nucleotide sequence: TGCGCCAGCAGCCAAGGTAGCAGGGCAACCTACGAGCAGTACTTC.

This clonotype has just a few counts. This chain joins TRBV19 and TRBJ2-1, with TRBD2 identical over 11 bases. From germline, CDR1 is LNHDA and CDR2 SQIVND (reference sequence). The CDR3 is made up of 15 amino acids. The junction had 10 bases not matched to a gene; V was cut back by 5 bases and J by 10 bases. CDR3 DNA sequence: TGTGCCAGTAGTTCGAATAGCGGGAGGGCCCTGGAGCAGTTCTTC. It specifies CASSSNSGRALEQFF.

In this sample, this clonotype turned up many times. V usage is TRBV28 and J usage is TRBJ1-2, with D maybe TRBD1 (5 bases). V lost 4 bases and J lost 7, with 13 bases in between. Per germline, CDR1 MDHEN and CDR2 SYDVKM. The CDR3 sequence is 13 residues long. Here the CDR3 reads CASSSRDQGGYTF. As DNA, the CDR3 is TGTGCCAGCAGTTCCCGGGACCAGGGTGGCTACACCTTC.

This clonotype was observed a few times. The V and J genes are TRBV24-1 and TRBJ2-7; 9 bases are a match to TRBD2. The CDR3 extends over 13 amino acids. CDR1 and CDR2 (germline): KGHDR, SFDVKD. Trimming removed 9 bases from V and 2 bases from J; junction bases left unmatched: 4. The CDR3 DNA sequence: TGTGCCACCCGGACTAGCGAGACCTACGAGCAGTACTTC. This sequence encodes CATRTSETYEQYF.

This chain uses TRBV19 with TRBJ2-1; tentatively, D is TRBD2 (5 bases). This CDR3 has 15 residues. Germline V lookup: CDR1 LNHDA, CDR2 SQIVND (reference sequence). V was cut by 7 bases and J by 0 bases, with 13 bases left in between. For the CDR3, the DNA is TGTGCCAGTAAGGCGGGCTCTAGCTCCTACAATGAGCAGTTCTTC. It is translated as CASKAGSSSYNEQFF. The full variable domain, completed using reference TRBV19 and TRBJ2-1, is DGGITQSPKYLFRKEGQNVTLSCEQNLNHDAMYWYRQDPGQGLRLIYYSQIVNDFQKGDIAEGYSVSREKKESFPLTVTSAQKNPTAFYLCASKAGSSSYNEQFFGPGTRLTVL.